This T cell receptor (beta chain) was observed in a study of T cells expressing NK-cell markers. For the study at large: Sorted CD3+CD56+NKG2C+, CD3+CD56+NKG2C- and CD3+CD56-NKG2C+ T cells supplied TCR beta repertoires.

TCRdb reprocessed the 5' RACE reads and keeps a single row for each CDR3 protein, giving no DNA. The sample's table shows more than 400,000 distinct CDR3 sequences. This CDR3 is 16 amino acids long. The germline V gene has CDR1 SGHDT and CDR2 YYEEEE. The V and J genes are TRBV5-6 and TRBJ1-4. Sequencing used blood T cells: a sorted CD56 or NKG2C T cell subset, CD4+ or CD8+ T cells, or bulk PBMC T cells (not recorded which). This TCR was recovered from a woman between 18 and 70 years old in good health. The chain's CDR3 is CASSGPKSATNEKLFF.